Each of the 8 T cell receptor beta chains below was sequenced from the same sample in a study of T cell responses to AZD1222 COVID-19 vaccine (dated by TCRdb to the early 2020s). Explained via the paper, the time point label denotes: baseline before first vaccination. Preparation of the library involved the immunoSEQ multiplex PCR assay. The table comes from immuneACCESS by way of TCRdb, which keeps in-frame sequences with V and J called. Part of the clones is missing from these tables; in studies checked, under half for an unresolved V gene and the rest for unknown reasons. In this sample the table shows tens of thousands of clones, approximately 82% of which occur a single time. The ten largest clones represent roughly 21% of the sample. This material consisted of peripheral blood, taken on day 0 of AZD1222 vaccination. The receptors were gathered from an adult in good health.

The V gene is TRBV30, the J gene TRBJ2-7; 14 bases map to TRBD2. Germline-derived CDR1 and CDR2 are GTSNPN and SVGIG (reference sequence). Trimming cost V 3 bases and J 4 bases; bases outside gene matches: 2. The length of the CDR3 is 14 residues. In nucleotides, the CDR3 is TGTGCCTGGAGCCGGACTAGCGGGAGGTACGAGCAGTACTTC. Its protein product is CAWSRTSGRYEQYF.

The rearrangement links TRBV19 to TRBJ1-1, with D perhaps TRBD1 (6 bases). Trimming removed 8 bases from V and 0 bases from J, with 10 bases in between. There are 13 residues in the CDR3. CDR1 and CDR2 from the germline V gene are LNHDA and SQIVND (reference sequence). In nucleotides, the CDR3 is TGTGCCAGTGGACAGACCGTGAACACTGAAGCTTTCTTT. Its translation: CASGQTVNTEAFF.

The chain joins TRBV4-1 to TRBJ1-3, with unresolved D. V gave up 0 bases and J gave up 1 base, with 10 bases separating them. The CDR3 sequence is 16 residues long. CDR1 and CDR2 (germline): MGHRA, YSYEKL. CDR3 DNA: TGCGCCAGCAGCCAAGAAATCAGCCCGTCTGGAAACACCATATATTTT. Translating gives CASSQEISPSGNTIYF.

V usage is TRBV7-6 and J usage is TRBJ2-1; no definite D call. V was cut by 1 base and J by 9 bases, with 10 bases left in between. The CDR3 has 13 amino acids. Germline-derived CDR1 and CDR2 are SGHVS and FNYEAQ. As DNA, the CDR3 is TGTGCCAGCAGCTTAGTGTTGGTAGGTGAGCAGTTCTTC. It yields the protein CASSLVLVGEQFF.

This clone was counted only a few times. The chain links TRBV19 to TRBJ2-2, with 10 bases aligning to TRBD1. Germline V gene sequence: CDR1 LNHDA, CDR2 SQIVND (reference sequence). The V gene end was trimmed by 10 bases and the J gene end by 7 bases; junction bases not matched to a gene: 9. The CDR3 spans 14 residues. CDR3 amino acids: CATRRGQGIGELFF. The DNA for the CDR3 is TGTGCCACCCGAAGGGGACAGGGGATCGGGGAGCTGTTTTTT.

The gene calls are TRBV30 and TRBJ2-7; TRBD1 agrees at 10 bases. Germline CDR1 and CDR2: GTSNPN and SVGIG (reference sequence). The length of the CDR3 is 14 residues. Germline trimming cut 3 bases from V and 3 bases from J; bases unmatched to any gene: 5. CDR3 coding DNA: TGTGCCTGGAGGGCCCGGGACAGGGGCTACGAGCAGTACTTC. Translated: CAWRARDRGYEQYF.

The chain carries TRBV7-9 and TRBJ2-1; TRBD2 matches at 15 bases. V was clipped by 5 bases and J by 4 bases; unmatched bases: 9. The CDR3 has 18 amino acids. The germline CDR1 and CDR2 sequences are SEHNR and FQNEAQ (reference sequence). The chain's CDR3 is CASSVGLAGGPGYNEQFF. DNA of the CDR3: TGTGCCAGCAGCGTAGGACTAGCGGGAGGGCCGGGGTACAATGAGCAGTTCTTC.

The table lists this clone with a few counts. The genes are TRBV28 and TRBJ1-2; D call uncertain. Per germline, CDR1 MDHEN and CDR2 SYDVKM. The CDR3 is 14 residues long. Trimming pared 2 bases from V and 5 bases from J, leaving 12 bases between. The DNA of the CDR3 is TGTGCCAGCAGTTTAAGCGGGGTTCGATATGGCTACACCTTC. Translation: CASSLSGVRYGYTF.